The subject of this entry is one T cell receptor (beta chain). Its antigen is unknown. Treatment described: oral pan-JAK inhibitor, 5-10 mg twice daily. This specimen belongs to a study of CD8+ T cells in alopecia areata. V lost 3 bases and J lost 5; bases outside the gene matches: 5. The CDR3 contains 13 residues. Germline CDR1 reads GTSNPN; CDR2 reads SVGIG (reference sequence). Notes on the study in general: Normal skin's resident alphabeta T cells are sequenced alongside lesional scalp T cells.

cDNA serving as the sequencing template came from extracted, reverse transcribed RNA. The assay was immunoSEQ multiplex PCR, and TCRdb's table has in-frame clones only and misses some. The sample shows a few hundred thousand clones, around two fifths of them seen only once. The material was CD4+ T cells sorted from blood, obtained at approximately week 37, from a patient treated with tofacitinib. The receptor was isolated from a human donor with alopecia areata. The chain employs TRBV30 and TRBJ2-5; 8 nucleotides agree with TRBD1. The CDR3 nucleotides read TGTGCCTGGAGCTCAGGGGGCGGGGAGACCCAGTACTTC. Translating gives CAWSSGGGETQYF.